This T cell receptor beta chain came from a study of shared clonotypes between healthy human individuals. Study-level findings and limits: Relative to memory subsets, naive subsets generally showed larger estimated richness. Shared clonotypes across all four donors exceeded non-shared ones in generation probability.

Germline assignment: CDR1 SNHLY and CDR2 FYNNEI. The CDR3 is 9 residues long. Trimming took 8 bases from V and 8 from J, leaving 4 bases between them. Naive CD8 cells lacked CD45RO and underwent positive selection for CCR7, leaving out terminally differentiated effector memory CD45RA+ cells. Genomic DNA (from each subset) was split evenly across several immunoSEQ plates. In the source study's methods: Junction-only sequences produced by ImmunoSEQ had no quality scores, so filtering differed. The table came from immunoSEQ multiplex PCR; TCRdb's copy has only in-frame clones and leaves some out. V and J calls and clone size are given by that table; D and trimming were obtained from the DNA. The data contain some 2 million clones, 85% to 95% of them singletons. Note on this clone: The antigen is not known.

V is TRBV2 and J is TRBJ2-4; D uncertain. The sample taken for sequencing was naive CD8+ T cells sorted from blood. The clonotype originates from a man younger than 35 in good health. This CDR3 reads CASGDIQYF. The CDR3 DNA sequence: TGTGCCAGCGGGGACATTCAGTACTTC.